Sequencing of this T cell receptor (beta chain) was carried out in a study of Ad26.COV2.S vaccination and SARS-CoV-2 variants. Sequencing was performed with immunoSEQ multiplex PCR; in TCRdb, only in-frame clones are kept and a portion is missing. In the table there are 300,000 to 350,000 clones, just over 85% of which are singletons. The CDR3 is 14 amino acids. Germline-derived CDR1 and CDR2 are SGHTA and FQGNSA. V was pared by 6 bases and J by 5 bases, with 17 bases between. Treatment: around 19 received Ad26.COV2.S at low or high dose, single or two shots; about five received placebo; per-sample allocation not given. Collection of samples fell on day 63 after the first vaccine or placebo injection.

This TCR was sampled from a person between 18 and 59 years old who received the Ad26.COV2.S COVID-19 vaccine or a placebo. This specimen was peripheral blood, taken in a trial of Ad26.COV2.S vaccine versus placebo. The chain is built from TRBV7-2 and TRBJ2-7; D possibly corresponds to TRBD1 (6 bases). The CDR3 loop reads CASSIGRGKNEQYF. The CDR3 DNA is TGTGCCAGCAGTATCGGTAGGGGGAAAAACGAGCAGTACTTC.